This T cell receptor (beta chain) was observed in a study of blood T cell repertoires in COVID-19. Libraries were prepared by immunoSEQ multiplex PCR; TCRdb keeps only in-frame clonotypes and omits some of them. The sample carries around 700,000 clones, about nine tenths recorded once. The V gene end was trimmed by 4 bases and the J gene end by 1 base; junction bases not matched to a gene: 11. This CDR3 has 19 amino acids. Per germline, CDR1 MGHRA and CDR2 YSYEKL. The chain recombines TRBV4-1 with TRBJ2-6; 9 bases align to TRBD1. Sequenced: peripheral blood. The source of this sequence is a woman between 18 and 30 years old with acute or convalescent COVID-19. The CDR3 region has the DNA TGCGCCAGCAGCCCAAAGCCGGGACAGGGCGGATCTGGGGCCAACGTCCTGACTTTC. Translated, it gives CASSPKPGQGGSGANVLTF.